A single sample gave rise to the 27 T cell receptor beta chains below, sequenced in a study of blood T cell repertoires in COVID-19 (dated by TCRdb to about 2020). Library preparation was by the immunoSEQ multiplex PCR assay. In its TCRdb copy, this immuneACCESS table keeps in-frame sequences only and misses some clones. Where compared with another copy, unresolved V genes explain less than half of these, and the others have no known cause. Across this sample there are under 300,000 clones, with 75% to 95% seen only once. The ten largest clonotypes hold about 1.9% of the sample. Sequenced sample: PBMCs or T cells enriched from blood (not recorded which). All receptors derive from a woman aged 18 to 35 who had recovered from COVID-19.

The J gene is TRBJ2-3, the V gene TRBV7-6; 11 nucleotides agree with TRBD2. The CDR3 extends over 15 amino acids. CDR1 and CDR2 (germline): SGHVS, FNYEAQ. J was trimmed by 1 base and V by 4 bases; bases with no gene match: 1. As DNA, the CDR3 is TGTGCCAGCAGCTCGACTAGCGGGGGCACAGATACGCAGTATTTT. This encodes CASSSTSGGTDTQYF. Variable domain in full (rest from reference TRBV7-6 and TRBJ2-3): GAGVSQSPRYKVTKRGQDVALRCDPISGHVSLYWYRQALGQGPEFLTYFNYEAQQDKSGLPNDRFSAERPEGSISTLTIQRTEQRDSAMYRCASSSTSGGTDTQYFGPGTRLTVL.

This chain connects TRBV2 to TRBJ2-3; 10 nucleotides match TRBD2. Germline-derived CDR1 and CDR2 are SNHLY and FYNNEI. J was trimmed by 3 bases and V by 4 bases; bases with no gene match: 7. This CDR3 region has 16 residues. The CDR3 loop is CASSAIAGGRTDTQYF. CDR3 bases: TGTGCCAGCAGTGCTATAGCGGGAGGTAGAACAGATACGCAGTATTTT.

This clone came up a few times. CDR3 sequence: CASSRRQGRPRDQPQHF. For the CDR3, the DNA is TGTGCCAGCAGCCGTAGACAGGGGCGTCCGCGGGATCAGCCCCAGCATTTT. The chain has TRBV28 and TRBJ1-5; 8 positions agree with TRBD1. This CDR3 has 17 amino acids. Losses at the gene ends were 6 bases for V and 5 bases for J; bases not matched to a gene: 15. From germline, CDR1 is MDHEN and CDR2 SYDVKM. Drawing the rest from reference TRBV28 and TRBJ1-5, the complete variable domain is DVKVTQSSRYLVKRTGEKVFLECVQDMDHENMFWYRQDPGLGLRLIYFSYDVKMKEKGDIPEGYSVSREKKERFSLILESASTNQTSMYLCASSRRQGRPRDQPQHFGDGTRLSIL.

The chain employs TRBV3-1 (or the pseudogene TRBV3-2) and TRBJ1-2, with TRBD1 matching over 9 bases. The length of the CDR3 is 15 residues. CDR1 is LGHDT and CDR2 is YNNKEL in the germline V gene (reference sequence). With V trimmed by 1 base and J by 6 bases, 6 bases remained unmatched. CDR3 in DNA: TGTGCCAGCAGCCAAGGGCGGACAGGGGTTAATGGCTACACCTTC. It translates to CASSQGRTGVNGYTF.

The chain recombines TRBV7-3 with TRBJ1-1, with TRBD1 as a possible D gene (5 bases). CDR3 length equals 15 residues. The germline gives CDR1 SGHTA, CDR2 FQGTGA. The V and J ends lost 2 bases and 0 bases respectively, with 10 bases between them. Here the CDR3 DNA reads TGTGCCAGCAGCTTAGGCTCGGGGGTGAACACTGAAGCTTTCTTT. It encodes CASSLGSGVNTEAFF.

J is TRBJ2-1 and V is TRBV10-3; 8 bases are shared with TRBD2. The CDR3 has 14 residues. Germline V CDR1 and CDR2: ENHRY, SYGVKD. The V segment lost 6 bases and the J segment 2 bases; nucleotides outside the gene matches: 3. As DNA, the CDR3 is TGTGCCATCAGGACTAGCGAGGCCTACAATGAGCAGTTCTTC. Amino acids: CAIRTSEAYNEQFF.

The chain uses TRBV28 and TRBJ2-3, with a tentative D call TRBD2 (6 bases). Trimming shortened V by 1 base and J by 4 bases, and 18 bases separated the two germline ends. From germline, CDR1 is MDHEN and CDR2 SYDVKM. This CDR3 spans 17 amino acids. CDR3 bases: TGTGCCAGCAGTTTATCTGCTAGCGCCACGCAGCCAGATACGCAGTATTTT. Encoded protein: CASSLSASATQPDTQYF.

This chain joins TRBV28 and TRBJ1-5; unclear D gene. Between the trimmed V and J ends, which lost 5 bases and 0 bases, there was a span of 5 bases. Germline lookup yields CDR1 MDHEN and CDR2 SYDVKM. The CDR3 sequence is 13 residues long. The CDR3 nucleotides read TGTGCCAGCAGTACTAATAGCAATCAGCCCCAGCATTTT. Translation gives CASSTNSNQPQHF.

J is TRBJ2-2 and V is TRBV24-1, with 7 bases that match TRBD1. There are 15 residues in the CDR3. Germline trimming cut 9 bases from V and 3 bases from J; bases unmatched to any gene: 9. Germline V gene data show CDR1 as KGHDR and CDR2 as SFDVKD. CDR3 loop: CATSSGGKDTGELFF. In DNA, the CDR3 is TGTGCCACCTCGTCAGGGGGTAAGGACACCGGGGAGCTGTTTTTT.

The chain combines TRBV5-1 with TRBJ2-2; 9 nucleotides align to TRBD1. Looked up from germline, CDR1 is SGHRS and CDR2 is YFSETQ. The CDR3 is 15 residues long. V lost 4 bases, J lost 7 bases, and 8 bases stayed unmatched. The CDR3 sequence is CASSRTGDIGGELFF. In DNA form, the CDR3 reads TGCGCCAGCAGCCGGACAGGGGATATTGGCGGGGAGCTGTTTTTT.

The chain couples TRBV7-2 to TRBJ2-5; 10 positions agree with TRBD1. This CDR3 is 17 amino acids long. CDR1 is SGHTA and CDR2 is FQGNSA in the germline V gene. V trimming: 7 bases; J trimming: 5 bases; junction bases outside the gene matches: 16. This chain's CDR3 is CASTPGPGQGVRETQYF. CDR3 bases: TGTGCCAGCACCCCCGGTCCAGGACAGGGGGTTCGGGAGACCCAGTACTTC. Looking up the rest from reference TRBV7-2 and TRBJ2-5 gives the full variable domain: GAGVSQSPSNKVTEKGKDVELRCDPISGHTALYWYRQSLGQGLEFLIYFQGNSAPDKSGLPSDRFSAERTGGSVSTLTIQRTQQEDSAVYLCASTPGPGQGVRETQYFGPGTRLLVL.

V usage is TRBV5-5 and J usage is TRBJ1-6; D possibly corresponds to TRBD1 (5 bases). The CDR3 runs 16 residues. Deletions cut 4 bases from V and 0 bases from J, with 11 bases between. Germline V CDR1 and CDR2: SGHKS, YYEKEE (reference sequence). This chain's CDR3 is CASSPRVDSYNSPLHF. The CDR3 region has the DNA TGTGCCAGCAGCCCCAGGGTTGACTCCTATAATTCACCCCTCCACTTT.

The J gene is TRBJ2-7, the V gene TRBV28; no clear D gene. V was clipped by 8 bases and J by 3 bases, with 11 bases between them. There are 12 residues in the CDR3. CDR1 and CDR2 (germline): MDHEN, SYDVKM. CDR3 in amino acids: CASGGYIYEQYF. As DNA, the CDR3 is TGTGCCAGCGGCGGTTATATCTACGAGCAGTACTTC.

CDR3 protein: CASSLMTDQETQYF. The CDR3 coding sequence is TGCGCCAGCAGCTTGATGACAGACCAAGAGACCCAGTACTTC. The V call is TRBV5-1, the J call TRBJ2-5; D is perhaps TRBD1 (5 bases). CDR1 SGHRS and CDR2 YFSETQ come from the germline V gene. The CDR3 extends over 14 amino acids. V gave up 1 base and J gave up 0 bases, with 7 bases separating them.

The V gene is TRBV11-3, the J gene TRBJ1-3; a weak D match, TRBD1 (6 bases). Germline V lookup: CDR1 SGHNT, CDR2 YENEEA. V was cut by 5 bases and J by 0 bases, with 14 bases left in between. The CDR3 spans 16 residues. The CDR3 DNA follows: TGTGCCAGCAGCCCGTTCGACAGGCTCTCTGGAAACACCATATATTTT. As protein: CASSPFDRLSGNTIYF. The complete variable domain, with remaining parts taken from reference TRBV11-3 and TRBJ1-3, reads EAGVVQSPRYKIIEKKQPVAFWCNPISGHNTLYWYLQNLGQGPELLIRYENEEAVDDSQLPKDRFSAERLKGVDSTLKIQPAELGDSAVYLCASSPFDRLSGNTIYFGEGSWLTVV.

The CDR3 DNA reads as TGTGCCAGCAGCTTAGTGGGGCAGGGTCCCTACGAGCAGTACTTC. This sequence encodes CASSLVGQGPYEQYF. This chain connects TRBV7-2 to TRBJ2-7, with a possible D match to TRBD1 (5 bases). This CDR3 has 15 amino acids. V was trimmed by 1 base and J by 2 bases, leaving 12 bases between them. Looked up from germline, CDR1 is SGHTA and CDR2 is FQGNSA.

The chain is built from TRBV6-2 or TRBV6-3 and TRBJ1-1; 7 nucleotides align to TRBD1. Germline CDR1 MNHEY, CDR2 SVGEGT. Trimming at V came to 4 bases and at J to 8 bases, leaving 10 bases not matched to a gene. The CDR3 is made up of 14 amino acids. CDR3 protein: CASSWTGGLSEAFF. Here the CDR3 DNA reads TGTGCCAGCAGTTGGACAGGTGGCCTATCGGAAGCTTTCTTT.

The chain links TRBV12-3 or TRBV12-4 to TRBJ1-2, with D possibly being TRBD1 (5 bases). CDR3 length: 11 amino acids. Trimming shortened V by 5 bases and J by 6 bases, and 7 bases separated the two germline ends. This CDR3 reads CASSPGNGYTF. The CDR3 bases are TGTGCCAGCAGTCCAGGGAATGGCTACACCTTC.

The rearrangement links TRBV5-1 to TRBJ1-3; TRBD1 agrees at 10 bases. Trimming removed 4 bases from V and 4 bases from J; junction bases left unmatched: 5. The germline CDR1 and CDR2 sequences are SGHRS and YFSETQ. CDR3 length: 15 residues. The CDR3 DNA sequence: TGCGCCAGCAGCGTCGGGACAGGGGCAGGAAACACCATATATTTT. It encodes CASSVGTGAGNTIYF.

The chain combines TRBV15 with TRBJ2-5; D may be TRBD1 (6 bases). Germline V gene sequence: CDR1 LNHNV, CDR2 YYDKDF (reference sequence). The CDR3 spans 15 residues. The V end lost 0 bases, the J end lost 2 bases, and 10 bases lay between the germline ends. The CDR3 sequence: CATSRDPGAQETQYF. The CDR3 coding sequence is TGTGCCACCAGCAGAGATCCAGGGGCACAAGAGACCCAGTACTTC. The whole variable domain, remainder taken from reference TRBV15 and TRBJ2-5, is DAMVIQNPRYQVTQFGKPVTLSCSQTLNHNVMYWYQQKSSQAPKLLFHYYDKDFNNEADTPDNFQSRRPNTSFCFLDIRSPGLGDTAMYLCATSRDPGAQETQYFGPGTRLLVL.

The J gene is TRBJ2-7, the V gene TRBV2, with TRBD2 as a possible D gene (5 bases). The CDR3 totals 11 residues. The germline V and J ends were trimmed by 7 bases and 4 bases, with 8 bases remaining between them. The germline V gene has CDR1 SNHLY and CDR2 FYNNEI. The CDR3 region has the DNA TGTGCCAGCATAGGCGGGTACGAGCAGTACTTC. Its protein is CASIGGYEQYF.

V and J are TRBV3-1 (or the pseudogene TRBV3-2) and TRBJ2-5, with 8 bases lining up with TRBD2. Germline loops: CDR1 LGHDT, CDR2 YNNKEL (reference sequence). V shed 1 base and J 4 bases; nucleotides not matched to a gene: 14. The CDR3 totals 18 residues. CDR3 sequence reads: CASSQVMFFAGGRETQYF. CDR3 DNA sequence: TGTGCCAGCAGCCAAGTAATGTTTTTCGCGGGAGGACGAGAGACCCAGTACTTC.

The rearrangement uses TRBV7-3 and TRBJ2-1; a possible D gene is TRBD1 (6 bases). Germline CDR1 and CDR2: SGHTA and FQGTGA. V was cut by 4 bases and J by 5 bases, with 9 bases left in between. This CDR3 region has 13 residues. The CDR3, as DNA: TGTGCCAGCAGCTCGACAGGCAACAATGAGCAGTTCTTC. Translation: CASSSTGNNEQFF.

A single count supports this clone. The rearrangement uses TRBV3-1 (or the pseudogene TRBV3-2) and TRBJ2-5; the match to TRBD2 covers 7 bases. With V trimmed by 1 base and J by 5 bases, 13 bases remained unmatched. Germline CDR1 LGHDT, CDR2 YNNKEL (reference sequence). This CDR3 comprises 17 residues. This CDR3 reads CASSQGTLADGRETQYF. CDR3 nucleotides: TGTGCCAGCAGCCAAGGTACCCTAGCGGATGGAAGGGAGACCCAGTACTTC.

The CDR3 coding sequence is TGTGCCAGTAGTACGGGGACTCCGAACACCGGGGAGCTGTTTTTT. Its protein product is CASSTGTPNTGELFF. The rearrangement uses TRBV19 and TRBJ2-2; TRBD2 is a possible D gene (6 bases). The V end lost 4 bases, the J end lost 0 bases, and 9 bases lay between the germline ends. The CDR3 has 15 amino acids. Germline loops: CDR1 LNHDA, CDR2 SQIVND (reference sequence).

This sequence joins TRBV2 and TRBJ2-6; D call uncertain. The CDR3 sequence is 16 residues long. The V and J ends lost 2 bases and 0 bases respectively, with 8 bases between them. From germline, CDR1 is SNHLY and CDR2 FYNNEI. CDR3 amino acids: CASSELIGSGANVLTF. The CDR3 DNA follows: TGTGCCAGCAGTGAACTTATCGGCTCTGGGGCCAACGTCCTGACTTTC.

DNA for the CDR3: TGTGCCAGCAGGGGACCGGGACAGGGGGCGAAGGGCTACACCTTC. Its translation: CASRGPGQGAKGYTF. The V gene is TRBV6-5, the J gene TRBJ1-2; 12 bases are a match to TRBD1. The CDR3 contains 15 residues. Germline assignment: CDR1 MNHEY and CDR2 SVGAGI. V was clipped by 6 bases and J by 8 bases; unmatched bases: 10.